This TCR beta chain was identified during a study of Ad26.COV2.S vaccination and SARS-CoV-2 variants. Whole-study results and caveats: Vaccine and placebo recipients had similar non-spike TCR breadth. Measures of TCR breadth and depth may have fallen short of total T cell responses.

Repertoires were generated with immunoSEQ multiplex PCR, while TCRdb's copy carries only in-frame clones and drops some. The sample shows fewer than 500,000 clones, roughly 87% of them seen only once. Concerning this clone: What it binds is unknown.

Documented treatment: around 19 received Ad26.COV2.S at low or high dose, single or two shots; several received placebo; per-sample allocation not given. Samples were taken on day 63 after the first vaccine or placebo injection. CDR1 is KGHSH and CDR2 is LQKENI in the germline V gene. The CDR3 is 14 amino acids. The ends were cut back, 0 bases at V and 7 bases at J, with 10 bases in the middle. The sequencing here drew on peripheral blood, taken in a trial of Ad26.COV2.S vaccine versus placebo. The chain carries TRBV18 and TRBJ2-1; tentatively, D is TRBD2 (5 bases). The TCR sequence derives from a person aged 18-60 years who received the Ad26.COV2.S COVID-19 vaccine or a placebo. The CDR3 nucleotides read TGTGCCAGCTCACCACCGGTGACTACAAATGAGCAGTTCTTC. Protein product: CASSPPVTTNEQFF.